This entry features one TCR beta chain sequence. This sample stems from a study of blood T cell repertoires in COVID-19. The data were produced by immunoSEQ multiplex PCR, yet TCRdb's version contains in-frame clones alone and is incomplete. The data show about 250,000 clones, roughly 88% seen once. Germline lookup yields CDR1 SSHAT and CDR2 FNYEAQ (reference sequence). This CDR3 region has 15 residues. V shed 5 bases and J 2 bases; nucleotides not matched to a gene: 1. This clonotype originated in a man older than 75 with acute or convalescent COVID-19. Source material: peripheral blood. The V gene is TRBV7-7, the J gene TRBJ1-3; 12 nucleotides match TRBD1. CDR3: CASSRDRGPGNTIYF. For the CDR3, the DNA is TGTGCCAGCAGCCGGGACAGGGGGCCTGGAAACACCATATATTTT.